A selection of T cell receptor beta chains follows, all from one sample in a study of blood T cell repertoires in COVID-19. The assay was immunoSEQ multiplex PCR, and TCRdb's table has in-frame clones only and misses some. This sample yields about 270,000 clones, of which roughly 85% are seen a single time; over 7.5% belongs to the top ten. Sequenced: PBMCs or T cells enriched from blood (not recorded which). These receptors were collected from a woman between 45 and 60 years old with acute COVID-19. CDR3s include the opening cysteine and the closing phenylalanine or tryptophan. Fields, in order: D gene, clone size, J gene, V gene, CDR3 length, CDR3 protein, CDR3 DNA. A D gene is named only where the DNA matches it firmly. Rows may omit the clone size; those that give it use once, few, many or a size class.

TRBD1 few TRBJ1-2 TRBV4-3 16 CASSQQSDRVGDGYTF TGCGCCAGCAGCCAACAGTCTGACAGGGTAGGGGATGGCTACACCTTC
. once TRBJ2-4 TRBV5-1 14 CASSLEAGLNIQYF TGCGCCAGCAGCTTGGAGGCAGGTTTGAACATTCAGTACTTC
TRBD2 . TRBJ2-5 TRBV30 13 CAWRLAGGETQYF TGTGCCTGGAGACTAGCGGGGGGAGAGACCCAGTACTTC
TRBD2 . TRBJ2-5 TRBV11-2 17 CASSLDKDGGSFMTQYF TGTGCCAGCAGCTTAGATAAGGACGGGGGGTCCTTCATGACCCAGTACTTC
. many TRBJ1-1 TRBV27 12 CASGQSAGAAFF TGTGCCAGCGGACAGTCAGCGGGAGCAGCTTTCTTT
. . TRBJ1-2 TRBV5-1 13 CASSPSEDDGYTF TGCGCCAGCAGCCCCTCCGAGGATGATGGCTACACCTTC
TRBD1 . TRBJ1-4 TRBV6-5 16 CASSYSITGVSEKLFF TGTGCCAGCAGTTACTCGATTACAGGGGTCAGTGAAAAACTGTTTTTT
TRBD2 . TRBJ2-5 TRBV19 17 CASSISMASGNQETQYF TGTGCCAGTAGTATATCGATGGCTAGCGGGAACCAAGAGACCCAGTACTTC
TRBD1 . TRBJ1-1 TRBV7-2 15 CASSPPRGLNTEAFF TGTGCCAGCAGCCCCCCCAGGGGGCTGAACACTGAAGCTTTCTTT
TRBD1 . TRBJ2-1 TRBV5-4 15 CASSFGQGVSDEQFF TGTGCCAGCAGCTTTGGGCAGGGGGTTTCGGATGAGCAGTTCTTC
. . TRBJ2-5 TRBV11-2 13 CASRGQGKETQYF TGTGCCAGCAGGGGCCAGGGGAAAGAGACCCAGTACTTC
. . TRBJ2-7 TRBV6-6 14 CASGSGTLGLEQYF TGTGCCAGCGGCTCCGGGACTCTAGGTCTCGAGCAGTACTTC
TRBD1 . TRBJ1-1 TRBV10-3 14 CAIRQGAAGTEAFF TGTGCCATCCGACAGGGTGCGGCAGGCACTGAAGCTTTCTTT
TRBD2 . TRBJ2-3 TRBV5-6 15 CASSRLAGEPDTQYF TGTGCCAGCAGCCGACTAGCGGGGGAACCGGATACGCAGTATTTT
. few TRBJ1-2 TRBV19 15 CASSTEGGKAPGYTF TGTGCCAGTAGTACCGAAGGGGGAAAGGCCCCTGGCTACACCTTC
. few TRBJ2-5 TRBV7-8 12 CASSPYQETQYF TGTGCCAGCAGCCCGTACCAAGAGACCCAGTACTTC
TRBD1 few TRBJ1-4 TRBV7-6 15 CASSLTDRANEKLFF TGTGCCAGCAGCCTTACTGACAGGGCCAATGAAAAACTGTTTTTT
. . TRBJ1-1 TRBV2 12 CASSDRTAEAFF TGTGCCAGCAGTGACCGGACAGCTGAAGCTTTCTTT
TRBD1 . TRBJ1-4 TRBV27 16 CASSLFQGAGEEKLFF TGTGCCAGCAGTTTATTCCAGGGGGCTGGGGAAGAAAAACTGTTTTTT
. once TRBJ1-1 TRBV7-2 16 CASSLVVGQLNTEAFF TGTGCCAGCAGCTTAGTAGTAGGACAGCTGAACACTGAAGCTTTCTTT
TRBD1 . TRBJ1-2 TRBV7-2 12 CASSSRTGGYTF TGTGCCAGCAGCTCCCGGACAGGTGGCTACACCTTC
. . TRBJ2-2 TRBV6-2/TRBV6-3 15 CASSYLAPNTGELFF TGTGCCAGCAGTTACCTAGCGCCCAACACCGGGGAGCTGTTTTTT
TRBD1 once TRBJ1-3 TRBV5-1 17 CASSLMGQGNAGNTIYF TGCGCCAGCAGCTTGATGGGACAGGGGAATGCTGGAAACACCATATATTTT
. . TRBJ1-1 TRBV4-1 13 CASSLQGGTEAFF TGCGCCAGCAGCTTACAGGGCGGCACTGAAGCTTTCTTT
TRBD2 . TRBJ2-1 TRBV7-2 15 CASSFMTSGTNEQFF TGTGCCAGCAGCTTTATGACTAGCGGTACCAATGAGCAGTTCTTC
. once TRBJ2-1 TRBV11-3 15 CASSSGQGDHNEQFF TGTGCCAGCAGTAGCGGCCAGGGGGACCACAATGAGCAGTTCTTC
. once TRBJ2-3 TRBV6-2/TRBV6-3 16 CASSYRGWDSPDTQYF TGTGCCAGCAGTTACCGGGGGTGGGACAGCCCAGATACGCAGTATTTT
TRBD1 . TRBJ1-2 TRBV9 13 CASSAGTGVGYTF TGTGCCAGCAGCGCAGGGACAGGGGTTGGCTACACCTTC
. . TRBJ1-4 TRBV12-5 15 CASGFEARGPEKLFF TGTGCTAGTGGTTTCGAGGCCAGGGGCCCTGAAAAACTGTTTTTT
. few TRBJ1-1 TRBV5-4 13 CASSTAMRDGAFF TGTGCCAGCAGTACCGCGATGCGGGATGGAGCTTTCTTT
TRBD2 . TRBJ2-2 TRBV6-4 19 CASSAGTSGGAANTGELFF TGTGCCAGCAGTGCCGGGACTAGCGGGGGGGCCGCGAACACCGGGGAGCTGTTTTTT
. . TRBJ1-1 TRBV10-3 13 CAISAERNTEAFF TGTGCCATCTCGGCGGAACGGAACACTGAAGCTTTCTTT
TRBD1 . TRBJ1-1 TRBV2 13 CAGNRGGNTEAFF TGTGCCGGAAACAGGGGGGGGAACACTGAAGCTTTCTTT
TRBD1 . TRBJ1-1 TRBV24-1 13 CATSDSGGVGAFF TGTGCCACCAGTGATTCAGGGGGAGTAGGGGCTTTCTTT
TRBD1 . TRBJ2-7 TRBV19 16 CASSIGTGAQTYEQYF TGTGCCAGTAGTATTGGGACAGGGGCCCAAACCTACGAGCAGTACTTC
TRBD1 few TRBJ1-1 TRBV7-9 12 CASSSTGGSTFF TGTGCCAGCAGCTCTACAGGGGGGAGTACTTTCTTT
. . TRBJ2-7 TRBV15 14 CATSPDRDLYEQYF TGTGCCACCAGCCCCGACAGAGACCTTTACGAGCAGTACTTC
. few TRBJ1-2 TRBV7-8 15 CASSPLIIGDSGYTF TGTGCCAGCAGCCCACTCATAATTGGTGATAGCGGCTACACCTTC
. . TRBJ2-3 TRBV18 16 CASSPPGGSGTDTQYF TGTGCCAGCTCACCACCGGGGGGTTCTGGCACAGATACGCAGTATTTT
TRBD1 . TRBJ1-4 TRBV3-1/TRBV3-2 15 CASSRGTGGYEKLFF TGTGCCAGCAGCCGAGGGACAGGGGGGTATGAAAAACTGTTTTTT
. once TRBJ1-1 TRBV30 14 CAWSARGGNTEAFF TGTGCCTGGAGTGCCCGTGGAGGGAACACTGAAGCTTTCTTT
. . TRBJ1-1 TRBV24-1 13 CATSLGHFREAFF TGTGCCACCAGTCTCGGACACTTCAGGGAAGCTTTCTTT
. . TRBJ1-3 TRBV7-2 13 CASSSTDGNTIYF TGTGCCAGCAGCTCGACAGACGGAAACACCATATATTTT